Below, 17 T cell receptor beta chains from the same sample are listed, as sequenced in a study of neurological immune-mediated disorders. The time point denotes: technical triplicate 2. TCRdb used MiXCR to reprocess the 5' RACE reads, holding one entry per CDR3 protein. Of about 59,000 distinct CDR3 sequences listed, 20% to 30% are singletons. Sequencing used PBMCs. The receptors were sampled from a man in his sixties with HTLV-1-associated myelopathy (HAM/TSP).

In this sample, this clonotype turned up many times. The chain has TRBV28 and TRBJ2-1; TRBD2 agrees at 10 bases. Germline CDR1 and CDR2: MDHEN and SYDVKM. V was pared by 4 bases and J by 0 bases, with 3 bases of the junction left unmatched. The CDR3 spans 16 residues. The CDR3 DNA reads as TGTGCCAGCAGTTCCTCTAGCGGGAGCTCCTACAATGAGCAGTTCTTC. Protein sequence: CASSSSSGSSYNEQFF.

This clonotype was detected many times. V usage is TRBV20-1 and J usage is TRBJ1-1, with 8 positions matching TRBD1. CDR3 length equals 13 residues. The junction had 8 bases not matched to a gene; V was cut back by 3 bases and J by 8 bases. Germline V CDR1 and CDR2: DFQATT, SNEGSKA (reference sequence). CDR3 DNA: TGCAGTGCTAGGGGACAGGCGTACCTCGAAGCTTTCTTT. It codes for CSARGQAYLEAFF.

In regard to this clonotype: Relative to the germline gene, one junction end is altered; a read error may explain this. The V and J genes are TRBV5-1 and TRBJ2-5; D not certain. Per germline, CDR1 SGHRS and CDR2 YFSETQ. The CDR3 contains 13 residues. The CDR3 reads CASRISLQETQYF. CDR3 DNA: TGCGCCAGCAGAATTTCCCTGCAAGAGACACAGTACTTC.

Ten or more counts support this clonotype. This chain uses TRBV12-3 or TRBV12-4 with TRBJ1-3; D gene uncertain. This CDR3 contains 14 residues. Trimming left V 8 bases short and J 0 bases short, with 11 bases between. The CDR3 DNA follows: TGTGCCAGCGATAATTCGGTCTCTGGAAACACCATATATTTT. As protein: CASDNSVSGNTIYF.

This chain joins TRBV7-9 and TRBJ2-1; maybe TRBD2 (5 bases). Germline V gene lookup returns CDR1 SEHNR and CDR2 FQNEAQ (reference sequence). CDR3 length: 12 amino acids. Trimming removed 5 bases at V and 8 bases at J, with 10 bases between. The CDR3 loop reads CASSPIGDEQFF. Written as DNA, the CDR3 is TGTGCCAGCAGCCCGATCGGGGATGAGCAGTTCTTC.

In this sample, this clonotype turned up many times. The chain has TRBV29-1 and TRBJ2-1; no clear D. With 4 bases removed from V and 7 bases from J, the gap between germline ends came to 8 bases. The CDR3 has 11 residues. Germline CDR1 reads SQVTM; CDR2 reads ANQGSEA. The DNA of the CDR3 is TGCAGCGTTGCGGACGAGAATGAGCAGTTCTTC. It encodes CSVADENEQFF.

This clonotype was recorded many times. V and J are TRBV4-1 and TRBJ2-3; TRBD1 aligns across 8 bases. CDR1 and CDR2 from the germline V gene are MGHRA and YSYEKL. V dropped 0 bases and J dropped 2; count of bases not matched to a gene: 4. CDR3 length equals 16 residues. The DNA of the CDR3 is TGCGCCAGCAGCCAAGATTGGACAGGGTTCACAGATACGCAGTATTTT. Protein sequence: CASSQDWTGFTDTQYF.

This clonotype was counted a single time. This sequence may be a read error, since a much larger clone differs from it by one base. The chain recombines TRBV14 with TRBJ2-1, with D perhaps TRBD1 or TRBD2 (5 bases each). The ends were cut back, 7 bases at V and 0 bases at J, with 16 bases in the middle. The CDR3 spans 16 residues. The germline V gene encodes CDR1 SGHDN and CDR2 FVKESK. The CDR3 region is CASTSQAGSSYNEQFF. The CDR3 DNA is TGTGCCAGCACCTCTCAGGCAGGGAGCTCCTACAATGAGCAGTTCTTC.

The sample holds a few counts of this clonotype. A read error may explain this, as a much larger clone is one base away. The chain carries TRBV10-2 and TRBJ2-5; D perhaps matches TRBD1 (5 bases). The germline gives CDR1 WSHSY, CDR2 SAAADI. The CDR3 runs to 14 residues. The CDR3 reads CTSSLGHVQETQYF. In DNA, the CDR3 is TGCACCAGCAGTTTAGGACACGTCCAAGAGACCCAGTACTTC.

Ten or more counts support this clonotype. The J gene is TRBJ2-3, the V gene TRBV5-1; the D is unclear. Trimming stripped 0 bases from V and 4 bases from J, with 12 bases between. Germline V gene sequence: CDR1 SGHRS, CDR2 YFSETQ. This CDR3 spans 15 amino acids. CDR3 DNA: TGCGCCAGCAGCTTGGAGGTCGCAGGACCAGATACGCAGTATTTT. Protein sequence: CASSLEVAGPDTQYF. The full variable domain, in which reference TRBV5-1 and TRBJ2-3 provide the parts outside the CDR3, is KAGVTQTPRYLIKTRGQQVTLSCSPISGHRSVSWYQQTPGQGLQFLFEYFSETQRNKGNFPGRFSGRQFSNSRSEMNVSTLELGDSALYLCASSLEVAGPDTQYFGPGTRLTVL.

CDR3 residues: CASSPSGAGGRGTQYF. CDR3 bases: TGTGCCAGCAGTCCCTCGGGGGCAGGGGGTAGAGGTACGCAGTATTTT. This sequence joins TRBV6-5 and TRBJ2-3, with TRBD1 as a possible D gene (7 bases). Trimming pared 5 bases from V and 8 bases from J, leaving 23 bases between. CDR1 MNHEY and CDR2 SVGAGI come from the germline V gene. The CDR3 spans 16 residues.

In this sample, this clonotype turned up many times. The chain couples TRBV5-1 to TRBJ2-1; D is undetermined. Germline V gene lookup returns CDR1 SGHRS and CDR2 YFSETQ. V was pared by 0 bases and J by 9 bases, with 10 bases between. The CDR3 covers 13 residues. CDR3 residues: CASSLVGDSEQFF. The CDR3 DNA follows: TGCGCCAGCAGCTTGGTTGGGGATAGTGAGCAGTTCTTC.

The V and J genes are TRBV7-3 and TRBJ1-1; a weak D match, TRBD1 (6 bases). Germline assignment: CDR1 SGHTA and CDR2 FQGTGA. With 5 bases removed from V and 5 bases from J, the gap between germline ends came to 21 bases. The CDR3 has 16 residues. CDR3 DNA: TGTGCCAGCAGCCCAATAGGGGGGGCACGGGGAACTGAAGCTTTCTTT. Translating gives CASSPIGGARGTEAFF.

This clonotype was seen many times. This sequence joins TRBV7-9 and TRBJ2-2; 7 bases align to TRBD2. The CDR3 is 16 residues long. CDR1 is SEHNR, CDR2 FQNEAQ, per germline (reference sequence). The J segment lost 1 base and the V segment lost 3 bases, leaving 5 bases of the junction unmatched. DNA of the CDR3: TGTGCCAGCAGCTTTTACGGGAGGAGGAACACCGGGGAGCTGTTTTTT. Its translation: CASSFYGRRNTGELFF.

This clonotype was counted at least ten times. The rearrangement uses TRBV7-3 and TRBJ2-5, with D perhaps matching TRBD2 (5 bases). Germline CDR1 reads SGHTA; CDR2 reads FQGTGA. Trimming removed 2 bases from V and 10 bases from J, with 14 bases in between. The CDR3 runs 13 residues. CDR3 in amino acids: CASSLEGSRDQYF. The CDR3 region has the DNA TGTGCCAGCAGCTTAGAGGGCAGTAGGGACCAGTACTTC.

This clonotype occurred many times. This chain joins TRBV5-1 and TRBJ1-4, with D perhaps TRBD1 (5 bases). V dropped 0 bases and J dropped 2 bases, with 8 bases sitting between them. CDR1 SGHRS and CDR2 YFSETQ come from the germline V gene. The CDR3 is made up of 15 amino acids. The CDR3 coding sequence is TGCGCCAGCAGCTTGGGACGGGACACTAATGAAAAACTGTTTTTT. It translates to CASSLGRDTNEKLFF.

This clonotype appeared many times. This chain uses TRBV29-1 with TRBJ1-2; D not resolved. Trimming shortened V by 6 bases and J by 6 bases, and 20 bases separated the two germline ends. Germline CDR1 reads SQVTM; CDR2 reads ANQGSEA. The CDR3 has 14 amino acids. CDR3 protein: CSVDGGAPGDGYTF. The CDR3 coding sequence is TGCAGCGTCGACGGAGGCGCCCCCGGAGATGGCTACACCTTC.